This TCR beta chain was identified in a study of cytomegalovirus exposure and HLA in healthy donors (dated by TCRdb to the late 2010s). Some background on the complete study: An earlier analysis of fewer than 750 of the donors reported approximately 280 Gb of sequence data and 117 million unique TCR beta sequences obtained from roughly 180 million T cells. Approximately 300 gigabases of sequencing data and 70 million to 100 million unique TCR sequences made up an early release that covered 640 HLA-typed donors. The genetic ancestry cluster associated with self-reported Caucasian donors included 70% to 85% of the approximately 430 genotyped donors. The study aimed to test whether signatures of past pathogen exposure could be identified by cataloging public T cell receptors. The study used immunosequencing to profile the T cell repertoires of approximately 650 subjects and linked those repertoires to cytomegalovirus serostatus. Besides the first cohort of approximately 670 subjects, a separate validation cohort made up of 95 to 150 different subjects was used. To predict cytomegalovirus infection status, the study combined high-throughput TCR immunosequencing, statistical association of individual TCRs with disease status, and machine learning. In a later analysis, previously published TCR beta repertoires from roughly 710 donors were re-analyzed and high-resolution HLA genotyping was added so that TCR occurrence patterns could be studied. In the later analysis, no new phenotypic data were used to find candidate immune exposures; instead, reliance was placed on TCR beta sequences and their occurrence across donors. To decide whether each TCR beta V gene segment behaved as functional or pseudogenic, an earlier analysis of approximately 620 of the donors relied on high-throughput TCR beta sequencing. Donor age, sex, ethnicity and CMV serostatus were collected together with the repertoire data. In a later genetic analysis, genome-wide SNP genotypes for about 55% of the roughly 670 donors were used, and that subset was treated as a discovery cohort. Every discovery cohort repertoire had been produced on one sequencing platform. Class I and class II HLA loci were covered by the typing at four-digit resolution. The number of donors typed differed by locus, with about 629-630 for A, B, C, DRB1 and DQB1, 522 for DQA1, under 610 for DPA1, and some 470 for DPB1. Because of strong linkage in the cohort, 5 or 6 DR-DQ haplotypes were treated as single units for association and clustering. Across roughly 420 genotyped donors of the cohort, an average of about 240,000 unique TCR beta nucleotide sequences per donor were sequenced, and roughly a sixth of those sequences were non-productive.

This clone was seen only a few times. There is no known antigen for this receptor. Within one base of it there is no much larger clone, and no base qualities were kept. General study outcomes and caveats: A later analysis associated 16,951 TCR beta sequences with specific HLA alleles at a false discovery rate of 0.05. A further reported finding was that TCR beta sequences accurately predicted the HLA-A and HLA-B alleles for most subjects in the first cohort. In a later analysis, HLA-associated TCR beta chains were found to be more clonally expanded and to have lower generation probabilities than equally common non-associated chains. Correlated functional status among segregating V segments might be attributable to linkage disequilibrium, but an unknown experimental factor could not be ruled out. In both the original and validation cohorts, the classifier was reported to diagnose cytomegalovirus status with high specificity and sensitivity. Because counts were too low, seventeen rarely observed V segments, including chromosome 9 orphons, were left out of the earlier analysis of 587 of the donors. The only immune exposure information available for the cohort was CMV serostatus. A cluster of highly shared sequence variants was judged likely to be a technical artifact of the sequencing pipeline. Broadly in line with IMGT annotations, most TCR beta V segments showed up in productive rearrangements about 87% or about 30% of the time in an earlier analysis of some 590 of the donors. Only TCR beta chains were sequenced in this cohort, and the absence of alpha or paired-chain data limited detectable features. A later analysis found that TCR association rates varied across HLA loci, with DRB1 alleles showing the most associated TCRs and HLA-C alleles the fewest. A later analysis found that most CMV-associated TCR beta chains appeared HLA-restricted, with HLA associations seemingly driven largely by CMV exposure. In vitro tests confirmed that three of the cytomegalovirus-associated TCR beta chains recognize cytomegalovirus antigens. Because HLA typing was unavailable for some donors at each locus, only the typed subset was used in association tests. An association between a missense DCLRE1C variant and V-gene and J-gene trimming of TCR beta chains was found in a later genetic analysis and replicated in an independent cohort. Compared with the roughly 710-donor mean, donors in an Asian-associated ancestry cluster had fewer N-insertions in productive TCRs, according to a later genetic analysis. The study listed 170 or so TCR beta chains as associated with cytomegalovirus. When HLA alleles, especially DR and DQ, strongly co-occurred, attributing TCR associations to individual alleles was difficult. Sequencing depth was assumed to be roughly uniform across donors in the presence/absence analyses, though that assumption may not hold. A later analysis reported that several top co-occurrence clusters appeared linked to parvovirus B19, influenza, CMV and Epstein-Barr virus. Some IMGT-functional V segments, including TRBV6-2 and TRBV6-3, could not be distinguished by the 87-base-pair reads and were therefore excluded. The authors suggested that the approach could potentially be extended to other disease states and immunological phenotypes. Most TCR sequences were seen in very few donors, while some public TCRs were found in many individuals.

V and J are truncated by 3 bases and 8 bases respectively, leaving an intervening sequence of 11 bases. As encoded in the germline V gene, CDR1 is SNHLY while CDR2 is FYNNEI. The CDR3 runs 14 residues from the cysteine to the phenylalanine. The entry retains the CDR3 DNA only, 42 bases that are in frame from base 1. The cohort comprised some 680 healthy bone marrow donors. At the time of sampling, every cohort member was nominally healthy, though immune exposures that went unrecorded were likely present. The donor was CMV seronegative and belonged to the group of roughly 330 seronegative cohort members. Each donor provided a peripheral blood sample, and peripheral blood mononuclear cells were used for TCR beta sequencing. The Qiagen DNeasy Blood Extraction Kit was used to extract genomic DNA from the blood cell samples. Library method: the immunoSEQ multiplex PCR assay. For the multiplex PCR, a mixture combining 60 forward primers for TCR Vbeta segments and 13 reverse primers for TCR Jbeta segments was used. Amplification of the CDR3 region of rearranged TCR beta genes was performed with a multiplex PCR assay on genomic DNA. The amplified TCR beta libraries were sequenced on the Illumina HiSeq System as 87-base-pair reads. The published analysis was carried out like this. A later analysis tallied 75 million to 85 million unique TCR beta chains across the 610 or so repertoires, and about 12 million of those chains were shared by two or more donors. Raw reads were error-corrected and collapsed into unique sequences with a nearest-neighbor algorithm that merged closely related sequences to remove PCR and sequencing errors. V, D and J gene segments were assigned by aligning CDR3 sequences to IMGT reference sequences. For a sequence to be retained, a match of at least six nucleotides to both a V gene segment and a J gene segment was required. A rearrangement counted as productive if the CDR3 had no stop codons and remained in frame with V and J, and every other rearrangement counted as non-productive. Following IMGT convention, CDR3 was defined as the stretch from the second conserved V-encoded cysteine up to the conserved J-encoded phenylalanine. The earlier analysis of 500 to 600 of the donors excluded sequences that lacked an unambiguous match to a single V gene segment. An earlier analysis of fewer than 750 of the donors classified V segments as functional when productive rearrangements were above 56.7% and as segregating when the standard deviation between donors was above 5%. To diagnose cytomegalovirus status from the catalog of TCR beta chain sequences, a statistical classification framework was built. In a later analysis, V and J genes were assigned by comparing TCR nucleotide sequences against IMGT/GENE-DB human TR gene sequences. Using the TCRdist pipeline, a later analysis assigned CDR3 sequences along with most-parsimonious VDJ recombination scenarios. In a later analysis, every TCR beta chain was defined by the combination of its CDR3 amino acid sequence and its V-gene family, and reads without a unique V-gene family were dropped. As a way to deal with suspected cross-contamination and a sequencing artifact, a later analysis dropped over 550 nucleotide sequences that were highly shared and had low generation probability. In a later analysis, a clonal expansion index was calculated for each public chain from normalized within-repertoire ranks of inferred template counts. In a later analysis, generation probabilities were computed with a VDJ recombination model fitted to out-of-frame rearrangements, and the resulting probabilities were checked against IGoR. In a later analysis, TCR-TCR, TCR-HLA and TCR-CMV co-occurrence was scored with hypergeometric tests, and a repertoire-size bias correction was applied to TCR pairs. A later analysis estimated false discovery rates by permuting HLA or CMV assignments 20 times. In a later analysis, co-occurring TCRs were grouped with DBSCAN, and TCRdist sequence similarity was added when clustering was performed within HLA-allele-positive subsets. Repertoires with fewer than 30,000 or more than 120,000 public chains, plus five repertoires with anomalous nucleotide sharing, were excluded from co-occurrence clustering. TCRdb holds this immuneACCESS table with in-frame rearrangements only. Some clones are missing; in checked studies, unresolved V genes explain under half, and the rest has no known cause. That table gives V, J and clone size, and the DNA gave D and trimming. The sample table lists 90,000 to 100,000 clones, roughly four fifths of them with a count of one. The ten largest make up roughly 8% of the sample.

Sequenced sample: PBMCs. The chain couples TRBV2 to TRBJ1-6; tentative D gene TRBD1, with 5 bases matching. This TCR derives from a female donor in good health and CMV-seronegative. The nucleotide sequence is TGTGCCAGCAGTGACCAGGGCTGGGATTCACCCCTCCACTTT. This sequence encodes CASSDQGWDSPLHF. When the CDR3 is completed using the reference TRBV2 and TRBJ1-6 genes on either side, the full variable domain is EPEVTQTPSHQVTQMGQEVILRCVPISNHLYFYWYRQILGQKVEFLVSFYNNEISEKSEIFDDQFSVERPDGSNFTLKIRSTKLEDSAMYFCASSDQGWDSPLHFGNGTRLTVT.